What follows describes a single TCR beta chain. Its target is unknown. Trimming took 1 base from V and 1 from J, leaving 10 bases between them. The CDR3 contains 15 residues. Per germline, CDR1 MGHRA and CDR2 YSYEKL. These data belong to a study of T-cell reconstitution after alpha-beta-depleted transplantation in children. Study-level results: At day 60, the high TCRbeta diversity found in some patients originated from recipient T cells and thymic progenitors that had survived.

Unique molecular identifiers were incorporated into the prepared TCRbeta library. From the PCR reads, TCRdb called clonotypes with MiXCR, one entry per CDR3 protein. The sample carries approximately 1,000,000 distinct CDR3 sequences, about 31% recorded once. The genes are TRBV4-1 and TRBJ1-1, with D perhaps TRBD1 (6 bases). The specimen was PBMCs, mostly from graft donor cells, collected 360 days after TCRalphabeta/CD19-depleted stem cell transplant. The receptor comes from a boy under two years old who had a stem cell transplant for SCID, so the T cells may come from the graft donor. The CDR3 sequence is CASSQGTEGNTEAFF. CDR3 bases: TGCGCCAGCAGCCAAGGGACAGAGGGGAACACTGAAGCTTTCTTT.